One and the same sample provided the 17 T cell receptor beta chains below, sequenced in a study of Ad26.COV2.S vaccination and SARS-CoV-2 variants. Specified treatment: some 20 received Ad26.COV2.S at low or high dose, single or two shots; about 5 received placebo; per-sample allocation not given. Specimen acquisition occurred on day 63 following the initial vaccine or placebo injection. The assay was immunoSEQ multiplex PCR, and TCRdb's table has in-frame clones only and misses some. Among about 450,000 clones listed, roughly 87% were seen once. Sequences were derived from peripheral blood, sampled in a trial of Ad26.COV2.S vaccine versus placebo. The origin of the receptors is a person aged 18-65 years who received the Ad26.COV2.S COVID-19 vaccine or a placebo.

The chain uses TRBV7-2 and TRBJ1-6; D remains unclear. The CDR3 is 18 amino acids. V lost 2 bases and J 8 bases, leaving 22 bases between the germline ends. Germline V gives CDR1 SGHTA, CDR2 FQGNSA. CDR3 sequence: CASSLSYSSSREDSPLHF. In DNA, the CDR3 is TGTGCCAGCAGCTTATCCTACAGCTCCTCCCGGGAGGATTCACCCCTCCACTTT.

V gene TRBV12-3 or TRBV12-4 combines with J gene TRBJ1-6; unclear D gene. Trimming pared 7 bases from V and 11 bases from J, leaving 12 bases between. CDR3 length equals 12 residues. The CDR3 sequence: CASTSGSTPLHF. The CDR3 DNA follows: TGTGCCAGCACCTCGGGGAGTACACCCCTCCACTTT.

The V gene is TRBV6-2 or TRBV6-3, the J gene TRBJ2-2; D perhaps matches TRBD1 (6 bases). Trimming removed 5 bases from V and 4 bases from J, with 20 bases in between. The CDR3 loop spans 17 amino acids. From germline, CDR1 is MNHEY and CDR2 SVGEGT. The CDR3 reads CASSGTGTSFFTGELFF. The CDR3 coding sequence is TGTGCCAGCAGTGGAACCGGGACATCGTTTTTCACCGGGGAGCTGTTTTTT.

The chain joins TRBV4-2 to TRBJ1-3; no definite D call. From germline, CDR1 is LGHNA and CDR2 YNFKEQ. The length of the CDR3 is 13 residues. The V gene lost 0 bases and the J gene lost 9 bases, with 9 bases spanning the gap. The CDR3 nucleotides are TGTGCCAGCAGCCAAGATGGGCTTTTCACCATATATTTT. Amino acid sequence: CASSQDGLFTIYF.

In its sample, this clone was seen a few times. This chain uses TRBV6-6 with TRBJ2-1; TRBD2 aligns across 13 bases. CDR3 size: 14 residues. CDR1 and CDR2 (germline): MNHNY, SVGAGI (reference sequence). V lost 2 bases and J lost 8; bases outside the gene matches: 0. CDR3 nucleotides: TGTGCCAGCAGTTACACTAGCGGGAGGGATGAGCAGTTCTTC. It yields the protein CASSYTSGRDEQFF.

The DNA for the CDR3 is TGTGCCAGTAGCCCAGGGGGAGGTGGAAACACCATATATTTT. Amino acids: CASSPGGGGNTIYF. This sequence joins TRBV19 and TRBJ1-3, with 7 bases fitting TRBD1. V lost 6 bases to trimming and J lost 3 bases; unmatched junction nucleotides: 5. The CDR3 length is 14 residues. The V gene's germline CDR1 is LNHDA and CDR2 SQIVND (reference sequence).

The chain has TRBV19 and TRBJ1-2; the D gene is possibly TRBD1 (6 bases). CDR1 and CDR2 (germline): LNHDA, SQIVND (reference sequence). CDR3 length: 12 residues. Trimming took off 2 bases at V and 8 bases at J, with 9 bases between the two ends. In DNA form, the CDR3 reads TGTGCCAGTAGTATAAAAGACAGGGGCTACACCTTC. Protein product: CASSIKDRGYTF. Variable domain in full (rest from reference TRBV19 and TRBJ1-2): DGGITQSPKYLFRKEGQNVTLSCEQNLNHDAMYWYRQDPGQGLRLIYYSQIVNDFQKGDIAEGYSVSREKKESFPLTVTSAQKNPTAFYLCASSIKDRGYTFGSGTRLTVV.

The chain has TRBV19 and TRBJ1-3, with 8 bases aligning to TRBD1. Germline V gene sequence: CDR1 LNHDA, CDR2 SQIVND (reference sequence). This CDR3 has 14 residues. V shed 4 bases and J 1 base; nucleotides not matched to a gene: 0. CDR3 in amino acids: CASSRTGSGNTIYF. CDR3 DNA: TGTGCCAGTAGTAGGACAGGGTCTGGAAACACCATATATTTT.

This clone appeared once. This chain connects TRBV24-1 to TRBJ1-3; TRBD1 agrees at 9 bases. This CDR3 has 15 amino acids. Trimming cost V 9 bases and J 4 bases; bases outside gene matches: 9. CDR1 is KGHDR, CDR2 SFDVKD, per germline. DNA for the CDR3: TGTGCCACCCGGGACAGGGCCCTCTGGGGAAACACCATATATTTT. Translation: CATRDRALWGNTIYF.

The chain carries TRBV19 and TRBJ1-5; D is ambiguous. V lost 3 bases, J lost 7 bases, and 13 bases lay in between. The CDR3 is 14 amino acids. Germline V gives CDR1 LNHDA, CDR2 SQIVND (reference sequence). The CDR3: CASSIVGTDQPQHF. In nucleotides, the CDR3 is TGTGCCAGTAGTATTGTTGGCACAGACCAGCCCCAGCATTTT.

This clone was seen more than once but under ten times. V gene TRBV15 combines with J gene TRBJ2-5; D is perhaps TRBD1 or TRBD2 (6 bases each). V dropped 4 bases and J dropped 5 bases, with 11 bases sitting between them. CDR1 and CDR2 (germline): LNHNV, YYDKDF (reference sequence). The CDR3 runs to 13 residues. CDR3 residues: CATSKLGGETQYF. CDR3 in DNA: TGTGCCACCAGCAAATTGGGGGGCGAGACCCAGTACTTC. Supplemented by reference TRBV15 and TRBJ2-5, the full variable domain reads DAMVIQNPRYQVTQFGKPVTLSCSQTLNHNVMYWYQQKSSQAPKLLFHYYDKDFNNEADTPDNFQSRRPNTSFCFLDIRSPGLGDTAMYLCATSKLGGETQYFGPGTRLLVL.

CDR3 sequence: CASSYSKVRGEQYV. The CDR3 DNA follows: TGTGCCAGCAGTTACTCGAAGGTCAGGGGAGAGCAGTACGTC. The chain couples TRBV6-2 or TRBV6-3 to TRBJ2-7; TRBD1 is a possible D gene (6 bases). The V gene lost 0 bases and the J gene lost 7 bases, with 13 bases spanning the gap. This CDR3 is built from 14 residues. Per the germline V gene, CDR1 is MNHEY and CDR2 is SVGEGT.

This sequence joins TRBV11-1 and TRBJ2-3; 7 nucleotides agree with TRBD1. This CDR3 has 15 residues. Germline CDR1 SGHAT, CDR2 FQDESV (reference sequence). The V and J ends lost 6 bases and 2 bases, in that order; junction bases with no gene match: 8. The CDR3 sequence: CASRPGGASTDTQYF. Written as DNA, the CDR3 is TGTGCCAGCAGACCAGGGGGTGCCTCCACAGATACGCAGTATTTT.

The chain has TRBV5-1 and TRBJ1-1, with TRBD1 matching 9 bases. Germline V lookup: CDR1 SGHRS, CDR2 YFSETQ. The CDR3 sequence is 14 residues long. The trim removed 2 bases at V and 6 bases at J, leaving 5 bases unmatched. Here the CDR3 reads CASSFGTGSAEAFF. The CDR3 bases are TGCGCCAGCAGCTTCGGGACAGGGTCGGCTGAAGCTTTCTTT.

The chain has TRBV11-3 and TRBJ2-3; 7 nucleotides align to TRBD2. Germline CDR1 reads SGHNT; CDR2 reads YENEEA. The CDR3 covers 18 residues. The trim removed 1 base at V and 4 bases at J, leaving 14 bases unmatched. CDR3 nucleotides: TGTGCCAGCAGCTTAGTGGGGCTAGCGGACTTGGGGGCAGATACGCAGTATTTT. Amino acids: CASSLVGLADLGADTQYF.

This clone was detected only once. The chain is built from TRBV10-3 and TRBJ2-5; 13 nucleotides line up with TRBD2. V lost 3 bases to trimming and J lost 3 bases; unmatched junction nucleotides: 4. Germline CDR1 ENHRY, CDR2 SYGVKD. The CDR3 is 16 amino acids. This chain's CDR3 is CAISDVGLAGEETQYF. The CDR3 nucleotides read TGTGCCATCAGTGACGTTGGACTAGCGGGAGAAGAGACCCAGTACTTC.

This clone came up once. The chain recombines TRBV12-3 or TRBV12-4 with TRBJ1-2; D is perhaps TRBD1 (5 bases). Deletions cut 2 bases from V and 7 bases from J, with 11 bases between. The CDR3 covers 13 residues. DNA for the CDR3: TGTGCCAGCAGTTTAAGGGGAGTAATTGGCTACACCTTC. Protein sequence: CASSLRGVIGYTF.